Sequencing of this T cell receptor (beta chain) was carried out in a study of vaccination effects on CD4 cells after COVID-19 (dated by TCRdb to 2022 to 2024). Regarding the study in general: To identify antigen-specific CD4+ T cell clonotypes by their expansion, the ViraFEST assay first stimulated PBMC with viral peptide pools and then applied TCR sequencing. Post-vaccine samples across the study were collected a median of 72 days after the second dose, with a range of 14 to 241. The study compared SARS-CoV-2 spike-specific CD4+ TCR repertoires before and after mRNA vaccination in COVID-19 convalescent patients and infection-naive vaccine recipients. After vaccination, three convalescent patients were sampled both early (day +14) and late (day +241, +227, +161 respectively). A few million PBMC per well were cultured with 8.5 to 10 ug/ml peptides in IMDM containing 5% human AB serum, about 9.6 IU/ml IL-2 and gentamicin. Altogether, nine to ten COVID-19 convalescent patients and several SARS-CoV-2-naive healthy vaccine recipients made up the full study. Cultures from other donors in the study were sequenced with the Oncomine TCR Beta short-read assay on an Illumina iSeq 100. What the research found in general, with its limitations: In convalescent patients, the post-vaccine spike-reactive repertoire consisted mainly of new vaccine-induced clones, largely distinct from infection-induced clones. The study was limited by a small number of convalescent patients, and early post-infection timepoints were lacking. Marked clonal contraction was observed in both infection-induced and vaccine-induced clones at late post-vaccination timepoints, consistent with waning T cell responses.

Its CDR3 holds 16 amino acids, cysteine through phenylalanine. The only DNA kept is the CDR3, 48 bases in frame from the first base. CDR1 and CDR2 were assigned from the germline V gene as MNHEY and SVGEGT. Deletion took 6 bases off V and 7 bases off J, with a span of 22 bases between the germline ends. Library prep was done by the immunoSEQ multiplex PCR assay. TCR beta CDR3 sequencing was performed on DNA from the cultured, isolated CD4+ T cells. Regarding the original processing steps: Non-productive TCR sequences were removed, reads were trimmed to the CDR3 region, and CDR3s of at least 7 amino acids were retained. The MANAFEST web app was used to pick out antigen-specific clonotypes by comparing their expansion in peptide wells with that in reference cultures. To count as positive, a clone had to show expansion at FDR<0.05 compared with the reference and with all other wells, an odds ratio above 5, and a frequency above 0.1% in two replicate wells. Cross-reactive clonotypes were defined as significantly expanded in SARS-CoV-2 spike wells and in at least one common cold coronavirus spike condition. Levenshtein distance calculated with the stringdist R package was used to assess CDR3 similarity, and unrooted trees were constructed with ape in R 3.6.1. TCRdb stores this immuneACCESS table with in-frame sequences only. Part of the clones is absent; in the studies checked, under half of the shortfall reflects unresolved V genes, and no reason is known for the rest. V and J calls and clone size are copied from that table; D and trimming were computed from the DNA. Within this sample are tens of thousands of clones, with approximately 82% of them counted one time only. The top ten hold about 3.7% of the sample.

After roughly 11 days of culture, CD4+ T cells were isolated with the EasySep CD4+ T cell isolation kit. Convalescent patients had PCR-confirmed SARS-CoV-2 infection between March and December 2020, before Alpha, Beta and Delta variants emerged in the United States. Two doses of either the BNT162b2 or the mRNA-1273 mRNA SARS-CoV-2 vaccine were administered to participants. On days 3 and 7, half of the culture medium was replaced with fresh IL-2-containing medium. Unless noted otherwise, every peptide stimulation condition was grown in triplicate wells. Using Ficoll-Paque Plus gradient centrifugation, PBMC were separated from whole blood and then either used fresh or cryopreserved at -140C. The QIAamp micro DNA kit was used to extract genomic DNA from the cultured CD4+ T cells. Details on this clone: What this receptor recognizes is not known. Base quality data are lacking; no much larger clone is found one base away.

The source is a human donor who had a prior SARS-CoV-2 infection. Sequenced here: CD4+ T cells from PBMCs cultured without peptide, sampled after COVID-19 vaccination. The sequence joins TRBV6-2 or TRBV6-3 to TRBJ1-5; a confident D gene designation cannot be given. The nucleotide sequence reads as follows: TGTGCCAGCAGCCGGCTTGGGATGGTGCAAGAACAGCCCCAGCATTTT. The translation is CASSRLGMVQEQPQHF.